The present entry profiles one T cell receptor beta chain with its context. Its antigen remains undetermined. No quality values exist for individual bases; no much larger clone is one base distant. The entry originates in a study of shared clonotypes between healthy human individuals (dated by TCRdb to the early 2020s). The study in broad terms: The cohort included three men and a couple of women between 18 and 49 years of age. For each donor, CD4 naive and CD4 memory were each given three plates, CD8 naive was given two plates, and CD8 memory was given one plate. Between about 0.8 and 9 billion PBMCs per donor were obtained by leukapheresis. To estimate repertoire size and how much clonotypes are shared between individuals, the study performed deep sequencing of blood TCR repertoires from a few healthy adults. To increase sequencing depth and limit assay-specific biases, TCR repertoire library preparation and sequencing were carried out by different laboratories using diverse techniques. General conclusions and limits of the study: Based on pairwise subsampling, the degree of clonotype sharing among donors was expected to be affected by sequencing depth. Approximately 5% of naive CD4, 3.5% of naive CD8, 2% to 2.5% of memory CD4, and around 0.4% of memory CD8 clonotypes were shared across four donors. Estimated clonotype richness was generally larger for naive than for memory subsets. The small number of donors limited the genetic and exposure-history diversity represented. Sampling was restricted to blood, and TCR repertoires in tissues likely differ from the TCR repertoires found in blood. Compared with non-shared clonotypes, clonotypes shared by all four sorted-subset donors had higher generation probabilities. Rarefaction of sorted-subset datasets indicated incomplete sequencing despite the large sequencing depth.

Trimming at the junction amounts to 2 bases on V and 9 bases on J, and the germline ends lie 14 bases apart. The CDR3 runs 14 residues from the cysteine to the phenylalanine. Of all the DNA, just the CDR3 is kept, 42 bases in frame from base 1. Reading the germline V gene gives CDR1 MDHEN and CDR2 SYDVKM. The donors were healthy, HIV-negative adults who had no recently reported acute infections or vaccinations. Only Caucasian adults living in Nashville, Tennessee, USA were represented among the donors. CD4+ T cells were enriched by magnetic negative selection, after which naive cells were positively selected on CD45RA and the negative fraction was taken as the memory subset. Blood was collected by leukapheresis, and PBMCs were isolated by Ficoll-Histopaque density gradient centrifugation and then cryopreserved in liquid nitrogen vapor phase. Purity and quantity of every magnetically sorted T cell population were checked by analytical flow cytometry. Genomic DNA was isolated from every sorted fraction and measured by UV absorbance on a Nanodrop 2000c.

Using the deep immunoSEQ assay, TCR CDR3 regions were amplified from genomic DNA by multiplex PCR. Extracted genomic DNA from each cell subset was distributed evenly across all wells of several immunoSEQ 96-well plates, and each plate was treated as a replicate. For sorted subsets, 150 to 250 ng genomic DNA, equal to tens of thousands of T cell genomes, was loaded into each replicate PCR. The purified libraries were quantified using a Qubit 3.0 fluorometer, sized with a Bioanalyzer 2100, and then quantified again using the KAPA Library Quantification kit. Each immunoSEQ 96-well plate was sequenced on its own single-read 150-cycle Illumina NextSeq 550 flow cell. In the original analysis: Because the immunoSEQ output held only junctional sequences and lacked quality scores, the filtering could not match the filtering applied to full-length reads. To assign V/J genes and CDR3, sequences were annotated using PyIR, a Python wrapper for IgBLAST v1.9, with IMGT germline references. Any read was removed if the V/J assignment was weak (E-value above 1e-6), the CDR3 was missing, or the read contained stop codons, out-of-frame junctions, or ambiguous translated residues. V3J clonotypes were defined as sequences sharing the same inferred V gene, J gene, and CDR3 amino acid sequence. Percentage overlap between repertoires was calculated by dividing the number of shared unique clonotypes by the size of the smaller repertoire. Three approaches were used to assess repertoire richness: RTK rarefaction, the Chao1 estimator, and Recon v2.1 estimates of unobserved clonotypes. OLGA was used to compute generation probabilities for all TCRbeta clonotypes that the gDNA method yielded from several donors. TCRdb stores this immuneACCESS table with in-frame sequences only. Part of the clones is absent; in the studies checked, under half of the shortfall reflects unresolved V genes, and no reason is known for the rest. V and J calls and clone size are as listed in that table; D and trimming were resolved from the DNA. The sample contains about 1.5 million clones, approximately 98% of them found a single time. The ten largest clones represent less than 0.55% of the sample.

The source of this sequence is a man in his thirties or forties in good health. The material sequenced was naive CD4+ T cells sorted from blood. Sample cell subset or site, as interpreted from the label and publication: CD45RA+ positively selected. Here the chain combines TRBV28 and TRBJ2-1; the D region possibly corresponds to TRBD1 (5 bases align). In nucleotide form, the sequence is TGTGCCAGCAGTTTAATGCAGGGAAGGGGTGAGCAGTTCTTC. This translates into CASSLMQGRGEQFF.